This TCR beta chain comes out of a study of TIL therapy for anti-PD-1-resistant metastatic lung cancer. Stated time point: pre-treatment sample, taken before nivolumab and TIL therapy. The tumor samples were excised metastases, mostly pleural nodules or supraclavicular lymph nodes. This was the immunoSEQ v3 assay. Sequencing used immunoSEQ multiplex PCR; TCRdb keeps in-frame clones, though not all of them. Of 10,000 or so clones detected, around three quarters appear once; the ten largest clones hold roughly 11%. The CDR3 runs 15 residues. Trimming took off 7 bases at V and 3 bases at J, with 15 bases between the two ends. The V gene's germline CDR1 is LNHDA and CDR2 SQIVND (reference sequence).

Here the sequenced sample was tumor tissue, taken at baseline. This receptor was identified in a person aged 25 to 80 with non-small cell lung cancer. The V call is TRBV19, the J call TRBJ2-2; a possible D gene is TRBD1 (6 bases). The CDR3 DNA reads TGTGCCAGTATGACTACCAACAGGGACACCGGGGAGCTGTTTTTT. Translated, it gives CASMTTNRDTGELFF.